This T cell receptor beta chain was sequenced in a study of beta chain features in type 1 diabetes. Only a few counts were recorded for this clone. Expressed TCRB transcripts were sequenced, since all the RNA that had been isolated was reverse transcribed. The table came from immunoSEQ multiplex PCR; TCRdb's copy has only in-frame clones and leaves some out. Among roughly 500,000 clones, about 10% were seen once, and the ten largest hold approximately 0.05%. Sequenced sample: naive CD4+ T cells from blood. This TCR derives from a young woman in good health.

As DNA, the CDR3 is TGTGCCAGCAGCCAACGTATAGGACAGGGGGCGACCAATGAGCAGTTCTTC. It yields the protein CASSQRIGQGATNEQFF. This sequence joins TRBV14 and TRBJ2-1, with 11 bases identical to TRBD1. This CDR3 contains 17 residues. Trimming took 2 bases from V and 6 from J; bases not matched to a gene: 9. CDR1 SGHDN and CDR2 FVKESK come from the germline V gene.